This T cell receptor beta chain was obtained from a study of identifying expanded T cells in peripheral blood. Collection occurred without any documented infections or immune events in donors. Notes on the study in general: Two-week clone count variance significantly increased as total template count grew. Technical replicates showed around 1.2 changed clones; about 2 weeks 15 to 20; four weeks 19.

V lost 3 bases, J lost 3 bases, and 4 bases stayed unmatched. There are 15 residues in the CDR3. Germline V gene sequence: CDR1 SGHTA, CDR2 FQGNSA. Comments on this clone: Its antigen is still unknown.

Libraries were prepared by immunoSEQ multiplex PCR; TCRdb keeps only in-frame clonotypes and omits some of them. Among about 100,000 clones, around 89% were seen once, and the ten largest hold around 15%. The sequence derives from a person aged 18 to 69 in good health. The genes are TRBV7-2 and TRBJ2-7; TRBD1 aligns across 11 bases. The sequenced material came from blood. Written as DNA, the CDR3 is TGTGCCAGCAGCTTCGGACAGGGGGCAGACTACGAGCAGTACTTC. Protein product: CASSFGQGADYEQYF.